Only a few counts were recorded for the clone carrying this TCR beta chain. This record comes from a study of human T cells and chemical hapten exposure. CDR1 DFQATT and CDR2 SNEGSKA come from the germline V gene (reference sequence). The CDR3 is made up of 13 amino acids. Trimming took 6 bases from V and 6 from J, leaving 14 bases between them. Stated time point: patch test 1, 2 weeks after DPC sensitization. Treatment reported: therapeutic diphenylcyclopropenone sensitization with weekly scalp DPC. TCRdb used MiXCR to reprocess the RACE reads, holding one entry per CDR3 protein. The table has 350,000 or so distinct CDR3 sequences, approximately 6.9% seen once.

The starting material was whole blood, obtained in connection with sensitization to the hapten diphenylcyclopropenone (DPC). The chain joins TRBV20-1 to TRBJ2-2; no definite D call. This clonotype was obtained from a woman younger than 35 with alopecia areata. Some clones in this sample may be carry-over from other donors' samples. In nucleotides, the CDR3 is TGCAGTGCACTTCTGATGTCGGCCGGGGAGCTGTTTTTT. This gives the protein CSALLMSAGELFF.